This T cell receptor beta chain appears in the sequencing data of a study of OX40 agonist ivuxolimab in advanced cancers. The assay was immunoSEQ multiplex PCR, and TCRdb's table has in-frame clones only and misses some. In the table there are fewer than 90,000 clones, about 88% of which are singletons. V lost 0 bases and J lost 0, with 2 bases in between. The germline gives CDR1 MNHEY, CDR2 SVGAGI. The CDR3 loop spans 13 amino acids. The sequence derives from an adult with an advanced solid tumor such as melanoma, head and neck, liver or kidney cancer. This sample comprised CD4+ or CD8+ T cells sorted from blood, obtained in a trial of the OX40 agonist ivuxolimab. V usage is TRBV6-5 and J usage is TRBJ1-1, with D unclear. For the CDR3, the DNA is TGTGCCAGCAGTTACTCTCTGAACACTGAAGCTTTCTTT. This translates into CASSYSLNTEAFF.